These 20 T cell receptor beta chains originate from one sample sequenced in a study of T cell responses to AZD1222 COVID-19 vaccine. Sequencing was performed with immunoSEQ multiplex PCR; in TCRdb, only in-frame clones are kept and a portion is missing. Of 130,000 to 150,000 clones detected, around 93% appear once; the ten largest clones hold about 1.9%. Here the sequenced sample was peripheral blood, taken on day 0 of AZD1222 vaccination. Receptor source: an adult in good health.

CDR3 bases: TGCGCCAGCAGCCAACCGGGACTAGCGGGGGGGGTCCCAAGATCAAACACCGGGGAGCTGTTTTTT. Encoded protein: CASSQPGLAGGVPRSNTGELFF. The V gene is TRBV10-2, the J gene TRBJ2-2; TRBD2 agrees at 16 bases. From germline, CDR1 is WSHSY and CDR2 SAAADI. This CDR3 has 22 amino acids. J lost 2 bases, V lost 6 bases, and 18 bases had no gene match.

CDR3 protein: CATSAGYNQPQHF. The CDR3 DNA reads as TGTGCCACCAGTGCCGGGTACAATCAGCCCCAGCATTTT. V and J are TRBV24-1 and TRBJ1-5; no clear D. Germline V gives CDR1 KGHDR, CDR2 SFDVKD. The CDR3 is made up of 13 amino acids. Trimming pared 5 bases from V and 3 bases from J, leaving 7 bases between.

The V and J genes are TRBV7-9 and TRBJ2-5; 9 positions agree with TRBD2. The germline V gene has CDR1 SEHNR and CDR2 FQNEAQ (reference sequence). Trimming at V came to 5 bases and at J to 4 bases, leaving 5 bases not matched to a gene. The CDR3 runs to 14 residues. The chain's CDR3 is CASSRELAGETQYF. CDR3 in DNA: TGTGCCAGCAGCCGAGAACTAGCGGGAGAGACCCAGTACTTC. Full variable domain (missing parts from reference TRBV7-9 and TRBJ2-5): DTGVSQNPRHKITKRGQNVTFRCDPISEHNRLYWYRQTLGQGPEFLTYFQNEAQLEKSRLLSDRFSAERPKGSFSTLEIQRTEQGDSAMYLCASSRELAGETQYFGPGTRLLVL.

The chain combines TRBV5-1 with TRBJ2-5; TRBD1 aligns across 8 bases. The germline V gene has CDR1 SGHRS and CDR2 YFSETQ. CDR3 length: 13 amino acids. J gave up 3 bases and V 3 bases, and 1 base lay outside the gene matches. CDR3 sequence reads: CASSSQGEETQYF. The CDR3 coding sequence is TGCGCCAGCAGCTCACAGGGGGAAGAGACCCAGTACTTC.

The gene calls are TRBV5-1 and TRBJ2-7; 7 bases match TRBD1. Germline V CDR1 and CDR2: SGHRS, YFSETQ. After removal of 0 bases from V and 5 bases from J, the junction contained 17 bases not matched to a gene. The CDR3 totals 18 residues. The CDR3 here is CASSLAFFSDRKPHEQYF. CDR3 nucleotides: TGCGCCAGCAGCTTGGCCTTTTTTTCGGACAGGAAACCCCACGAGCAGTACTTC.

This rearrangement joins TRBV5-1 to TRBJ1-2, with 8 bases matching TRBD1. The trim removed 7 bases at V and 7 bases at J, leaving 12 bases unmatched. This CDR3 spans 14 amino acids. Per germline, CDR1 SGHRS and CDR2 YFSETQ. CDR3 sequence (DNA): TGCGCCAGCTCGCCCGCGACAGGGGTTATTGGCTACACCTTC. Amino acids: CASSPATGVIGYTF.

This clone was recorded only once. The rearrangement joins TRBV7-2 to TRBJ2-5; D tentatively reads TRBD1 or TRBD2 (6 bases each). V was pared by 5 bases and J by 1 base, with 17 bases between. Germline V gene lookup returns CDR1 SGHTA and CDR2 FQGNSA. This CDR3 is built from 16 residues. The CDR3, as DNA: TGTGCCAGCAGCCTAGTGGGGGCGGGAAGCCAAGAGACCCAGTACTTC. Residues: CASSLVGAGSQETQYF.

The rearrangement links TRBV11-2 to TRBJ2-7; D perhaps matches TRBD2 (5 bases). Germline V gives CDR1 SGHAT, CDR2 FQNNGV. This CDR3 contains 12 residues. V was cut by 5 bases and J by 4 bases, with 9 bases left in between. The DNA of the CDR3 is TGTGCCAGCAGCAGGACTGGGTACGAGCAGTACTTC. It encodes CASSRTGYEQYF.

This sequence joins TRBV4-1 and TRBJ2-7; D possibly corresponds to TRBD2 (6 bases). This CDR3 has 16 residues. V lost 0 bases and J lost 4, with 16 bases in between. From germline, CDR1 is MGHRA and CDR2 YSYEKL. The CDR3 bases are TGCGCCAGCAGCCAAGACTCGGGGGAGTTCGGGTACGAGCAGTACTTC. Its translation is CASSQDSGEFGYEQYF.

The chain uses TRBV5-1 and TRBJ2-2; 7 bases agree with TRBD1. V shed 4 bases and J 4 bases; nucleotides not matched to a gene: 7. CDR3 size: 15 residues. Germline CDR1 is SGHRS and CDR2 is YFSETQ. CDR3 nucleotides: TGCGCCAGCAGCGACCCCACAGGGGCCACCGGGGAGCTGTTTTTT. The encoded protein is CASSDPTGATGELFF.

The J gene is TRBJ2-5, the V gene TRBV10-2; D is unclear. V was clipped by 3 bases and J by 4 bases, with 6 bases between them. Germline V gives CDR1 WSHSY, CDR2 SAAADI. CDR3 length: 12 residues. This CDR3 is CASSDLLETQYF. In DNA form, the CDR3 reads TGCGCCAGCAGTGACCTGTTAGAGACCCAGTACTTC.

V usage is TRBV3-1 (or the pseudogene TRBV3-2) and J usage is TRBJ2-7, with 12 bases identical to TRBD2. V lost 5 bases to trimming and J lost 3 bases; unmatched junction nucleotides: 5. CDR1 and CDR2 from the germline V gene are LGHDT and YNNKEL (reference sequence). This CDR3 comprises 15 residues. The CDR3 DNA reads as TGTGCCAGCAGCGAGGGACTAGCGGGCTTCTACGAGCAGTACTTC. It specifies CASSEGLAGFYEQYF.

The genes are TRBV19 and TRBJ1-5; the D is unclear. This CDR3 comprises 12 residues. Trimming cost V 5 bases and J 5 bases, with 7 bases left between them. Germline V gene data show CDR1 as LNHDA and CDR2 as SQIVND (reference sequence). CDR3 sequence (DNA): TGTGCCAGTAGTGGGCGAGATCAGCCCCAGCATTTT. Residues: CASSGRDQPQHF.

This clone was found once. J is TRBJ1-2 and V is TRBV6-5; D is ambiguous. Trimming took off 2 bases at V and 0 bases at J, with 13 bases between the two ends. CDR3 length equals 16 residues. Germline V gene data show CDR1 as MNHEY and CDR2 as SVGAGI. In DNA, the CDR3 is TGTGCCAGCAGTTACGACGGAGTCTTACCTAACTATGGCTACACCTTC. It yields the protein CASSYDGVLPNYGYTF.

V usage is TRBV5-1 and J usage is TRBJ2-3, with D perhaps matching TRBD1 (6 bases). The CDR3 loop spans 17 amino acids. V lost 0 bases and J 2 bases, leaving 16 bases between the germline ends. Germline V CDR1 and CDR2: SGHRS, YFSETQ. The CDR3 reads CASSLERQVGATDTQYF. CDR3 DNA sequence: TGCGCCAGCAGCTTGGAACGACAGGTTGGTGCCACAGATACGCAGTATTTT. The full variable domain, with the rest looked up from reference TRBV5-1 and TRBJ2-3, is KAGVTQTPRYLIKTRGQQVTLSCSPISGHRSVSWYQQTPGQGLQFLFEYFSETQRNKGNFPGRFSGRQFSNSRSEMNVSTLELGDSALYLCASSLERQVGATDTQYFGPGTRLTVL.

This clone was counted a single time. The genes are TRBV27 and TRBJ2-2, with 8 bases identical to TRBD1. V dropped 7 bases and J dropped 5; count of bases not matched to a gene: 12. This CDR3 spans 16 amino acids. From germline, CDR1 is MNHEY and CDR2 SMNVEV (reference sequence). As DNA, the CDR3 is TGTGCCAGCACCTACTCGGGCAGGGGGCGGACCGGGGAGCTGTTTTTT. It specifies CASTYSGRGRTGELFF.

The CDR3 region is CASSRNTLVVTEAFF. For the CDR3, the DNA is TGCGCCAGCAGCCGCAACACTTTGGTTGTCACTGAAGCTTTCTTT. This chain joins TRBV5-1 and TRBJ1-1; D unclear. CDR1 and CDR2 from the germline V gene are SGHRS and YFSETQ. This CDR3 has 15 amino acids. Trimming shortened V by 4 bases and J by 4 bases, and 17 bases separated the two germline ends.

This clone was seen a few times. The V and J genes are TRBV18 and TRBJ2-3; possible D gene TRBD2, 5 bases. This CDR3 is built from 15 residues. CDR1 KGHSH and CDR2 LQKENI come from the germline V gene. V was trimmed by 1 base and J by 1 base, leaving 9 bases between them. The CDR3 is CASSPRGSGTDTQYF. For the CDR3, the DNA is TGTGCCAGCTCACCACGAGGGAGTGGCACAGATACGCAGTATTTT.

This sequence joins TRBV7-9 and TRBJ1-2, with no clear D. V lost 2 bases and J 7 bases, leaving 14 bases between the germline ends. The CDR3 loop spans 14 amino acids. Germline V gene lookup returns CDR1 SEHNR and CDR2 FQNEAQ (reference sequence). CDR3 loop: CASSLLTVSRGYTF. In nucleotides, the CDR3 is TGTGCCAGCAGCTTATTAACCGTCAGTCGTGGCTACACCTTC. The full variable domain, completed using reference TRBV7-9 and TRBJ1-2, is DTGVSQNPRHKITKRGQNVTFRCDPISEHNRLYWYRQTLGQGPEFLTYFQNEAQLEKSRLLSDRFSAERPKGSFSTLEIQRTEQGDSAMYLCASSLLTVSRGYTFGSGTRLTVV.

This chain uses TRBV25-1 with TRBJ1-1; D gene uncertain. Trimming pared 2 bases from V and 1 base from J, leaving 2 bases between. This CDR3 has 12 amino acids. Germline CDR1 is MGHDK and CDR2 is SYGVNS. Written as DNA, the CDR3 is TGTGCCAGCAGTGAAGGGAACACTGAAGCTTTCTTT. It translates to CASSEGNTEAFF.